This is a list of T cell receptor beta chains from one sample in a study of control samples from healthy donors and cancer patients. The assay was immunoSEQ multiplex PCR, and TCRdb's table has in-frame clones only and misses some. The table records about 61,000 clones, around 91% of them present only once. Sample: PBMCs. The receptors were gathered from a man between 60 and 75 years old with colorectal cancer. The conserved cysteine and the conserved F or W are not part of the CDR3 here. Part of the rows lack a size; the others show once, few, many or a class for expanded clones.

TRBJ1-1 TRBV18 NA ASSQDRVEAF
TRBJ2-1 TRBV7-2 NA ASGPGGFNNEQF
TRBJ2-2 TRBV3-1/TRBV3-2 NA ASSQDKGFGRPGELF
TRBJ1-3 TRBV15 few ATSRGTGAPGNTIY
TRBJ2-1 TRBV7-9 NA ASNRFRSGQSSYNEQF
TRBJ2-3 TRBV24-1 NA ATSDRQGIPDTQY
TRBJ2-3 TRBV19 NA ASSWAELSDTQY
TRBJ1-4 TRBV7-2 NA ASSLLGRQATNEKLF
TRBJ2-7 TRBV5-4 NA ASSPGRGAGYEQY
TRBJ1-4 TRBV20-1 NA SASHNEKLF
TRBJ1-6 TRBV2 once ASCRQKSSYNSPLH
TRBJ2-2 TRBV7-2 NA ASSRRTGEAGELF
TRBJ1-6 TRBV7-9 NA ASSPTGIGSPLH
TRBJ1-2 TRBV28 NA ASQNPLGGYT
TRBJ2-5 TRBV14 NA ASSQDLGLAGAETQY
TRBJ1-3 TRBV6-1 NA ASSEAGPRGHTIY
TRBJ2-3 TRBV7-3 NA ASSFGGFTDTQY
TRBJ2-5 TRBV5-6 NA ASSLFGGAQETQY
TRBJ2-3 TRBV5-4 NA ASSVRLVDTDTQY
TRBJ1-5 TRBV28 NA ASRKGGDQPQH
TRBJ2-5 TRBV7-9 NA ASSLGQGAGETQY
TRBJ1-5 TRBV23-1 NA ASSQSGTGGQPQH